This TCR beta chain was identified in a study of T cell repertoires in cytomegalovirus infection. The CDR3 has 16 residues. The germline V gene has CDR1 MDHEN and CDR2 SYDVKM. The ends were cut back, 3 bases at V and 3 bases at J, with 16 bases in the middle. TCRdb analysed the reads with MiXCR anew, one entry per CDR3 protein. In the table there are about 400,000 distinct CDR3 sequences, over 15% of which are singletons. This sequence joins TRBV28 and TRBJ2-3, with D tentatively TRBD1 or TRBD2 (7 bases each). Sequenced material: PBMCs. The origin of this receptor is a human donor in good health (CMV status not recorded). Some clones in this sample may be carry-over from other donors' samples. In DNA form, the CDR3 reads TGTGCCAGCAGTTTTTTTACAGGGGAGGGGACAGATACGCAGTATTTT. The encoded protein is CASSFFTGEGTDTQYF. Full variable domain (remainder filled in from reference TRBV28 and TRBJ2-3): DVKVTQSSRYLVKRTGEKVFLECVQDMDHENMFWYRQDPGLGLRLIYFSYDVKMKEKGDIPEGYSVSREKKERFSLILESASTNQTSMYLCASSFFTGEGTDTQYFGPGTRLTVL.